The TCR beta chain described here comes from a study of T-cell memory formation after mild COVID-19. The V gene's germline CDR1 is SGHDT and CDR2 YYEEEE. V lost 4 bases and J lost 5; bases outside the gene matches: 7. This CDR3 has 15 amino acids. This clonotype was found a few times. Its specificity is unknown. MiXCR, run by TCRdb on the 5' RACE reads, gives a single entry per CDR3 protein. In the table there are under 400,000 distinct CDR3 sequences, around 27% of which are singletons. Broader study findings: Second-wave clones reaching peak frequency on day 37 lacked confirmed SARS-CoV-2 specificity. Day 15 to 85 contracting clones showed balanced CD4/CD8; day 15 to 37 expanders favored CD4+.

Input material: PBMCs or a T cell subset sorted from them (not recorded which). This chain links TRBV5-6 with TRBJ2-5, with TRBD2 identical over 11 bases. This receptor was identified in an adult woman who had mild COVID-19 (a few samples of this study predate the infection). Cell type and time point are not known. The CDR3 DNA is TGTGCCAGCAGCCCCGGGACTAGCGGCGTCGAGACCCAGTACTTC. Translation gives CASSPGTSGVETQYF.